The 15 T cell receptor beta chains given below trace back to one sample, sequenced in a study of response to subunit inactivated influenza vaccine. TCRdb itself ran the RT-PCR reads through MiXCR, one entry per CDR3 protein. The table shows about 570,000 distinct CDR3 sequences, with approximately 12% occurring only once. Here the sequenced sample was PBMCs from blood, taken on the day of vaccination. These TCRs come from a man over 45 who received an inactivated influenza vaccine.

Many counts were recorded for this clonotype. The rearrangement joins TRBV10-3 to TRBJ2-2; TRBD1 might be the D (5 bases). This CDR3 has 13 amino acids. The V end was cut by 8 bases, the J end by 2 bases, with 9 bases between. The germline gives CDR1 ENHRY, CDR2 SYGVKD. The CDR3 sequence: CAIPDRNTGELFF. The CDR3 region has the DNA TGTGCCATCCCCGACAGAAACACCGGGGAGCTGTTTTTT.

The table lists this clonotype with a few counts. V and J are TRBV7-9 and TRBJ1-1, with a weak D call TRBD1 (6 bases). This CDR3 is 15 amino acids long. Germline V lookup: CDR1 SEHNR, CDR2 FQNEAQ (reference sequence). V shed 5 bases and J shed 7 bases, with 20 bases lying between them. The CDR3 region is CASSRRTYEQGEAFF. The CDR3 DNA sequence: TGTGCCAGCAGCAGACGGACATACGAACAGGGTGAAGCTTTCTTT. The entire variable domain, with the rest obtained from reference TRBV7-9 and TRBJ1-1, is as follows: DTGVSQNPRHKITKRGQNVTFRCDPISEHNRLYWYRQTLGQGPEFLTYFQNEAQLEKSRLLSDRFSAERPKGSFSTLEIQRTEQGDSAMYLCASSRRTYEQGEAFFGQGTRLTVV.

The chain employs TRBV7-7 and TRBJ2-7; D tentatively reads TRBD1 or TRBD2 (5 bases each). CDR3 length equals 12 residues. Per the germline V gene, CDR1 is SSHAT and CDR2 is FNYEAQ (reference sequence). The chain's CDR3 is CAGFGTSYEQYF. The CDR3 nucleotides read TGTGCTGGATTCGGGACCTCCTACGAGCAGTACTTC. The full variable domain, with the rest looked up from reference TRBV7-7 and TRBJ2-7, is GAGVSQSPRYKVTKRGQDVTLRCDPISSHATLYWYQQALGQGPEFLTYFNYEAQPDKSGLPSDRFSAERPEGSISTLTIQRTEQRDSAMYRCAGFGTSYEQYFGPGTRLTVT.

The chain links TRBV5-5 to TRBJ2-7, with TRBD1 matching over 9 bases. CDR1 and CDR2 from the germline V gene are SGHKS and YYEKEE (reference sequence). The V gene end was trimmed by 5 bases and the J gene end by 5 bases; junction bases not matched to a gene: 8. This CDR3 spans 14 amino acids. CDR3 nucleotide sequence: TGTGCCAGCAGGGACCCGGGACAGGGTCACGAGCAGTACTTC. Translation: CASRDPGQGHEQYF.

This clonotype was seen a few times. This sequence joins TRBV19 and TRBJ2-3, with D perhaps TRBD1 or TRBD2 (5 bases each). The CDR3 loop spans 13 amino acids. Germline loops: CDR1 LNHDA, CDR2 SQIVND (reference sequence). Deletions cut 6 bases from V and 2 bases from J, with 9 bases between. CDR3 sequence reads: CASRGVSTDTQYF. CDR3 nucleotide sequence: TGTGCCAGTAGGGGGGTATCCACAGATACGCAGTATTTT.

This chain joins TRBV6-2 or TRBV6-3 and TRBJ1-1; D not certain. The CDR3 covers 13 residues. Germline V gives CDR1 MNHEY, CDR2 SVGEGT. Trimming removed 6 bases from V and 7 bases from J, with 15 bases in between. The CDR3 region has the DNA TGTGCCAGCAGACCCCCCGATATGAATGAAGCTTTCTTT. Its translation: CASRPPDMNEAFF.

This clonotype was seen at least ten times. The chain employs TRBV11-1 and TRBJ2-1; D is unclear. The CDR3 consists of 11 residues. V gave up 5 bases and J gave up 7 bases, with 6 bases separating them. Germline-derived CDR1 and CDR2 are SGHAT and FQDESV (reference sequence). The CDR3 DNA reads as TGTGCCAGCAGCACCGAGAATGAGCAGTTCTTC. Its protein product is CASSTENEQFF.

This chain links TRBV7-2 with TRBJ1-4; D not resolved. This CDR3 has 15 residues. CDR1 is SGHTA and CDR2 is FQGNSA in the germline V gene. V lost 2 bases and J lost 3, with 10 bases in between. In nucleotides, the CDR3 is TGTGCCAGCAGCTTACAACAGCATTCTAATGAAAAACTGTTTTTT. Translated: CASSLQQHSNEKLFF.

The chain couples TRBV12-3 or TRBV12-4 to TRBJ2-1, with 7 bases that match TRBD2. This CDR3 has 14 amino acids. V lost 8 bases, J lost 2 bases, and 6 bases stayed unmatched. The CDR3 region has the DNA TGTGCCAGCGGCCGGGACTACACCTACAATGAGCAGTTCTTC. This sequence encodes CASGRDYTYNEQFF.

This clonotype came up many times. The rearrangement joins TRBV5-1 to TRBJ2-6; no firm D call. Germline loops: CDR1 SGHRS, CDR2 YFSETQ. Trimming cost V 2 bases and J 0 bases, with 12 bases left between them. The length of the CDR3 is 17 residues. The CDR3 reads CASSLRRTVSGANVLTF. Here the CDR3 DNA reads TGCGCCAGCAGCTTAAGGCGGACCGTCTCTGGGGCCAACGTCCTGACTTTC.

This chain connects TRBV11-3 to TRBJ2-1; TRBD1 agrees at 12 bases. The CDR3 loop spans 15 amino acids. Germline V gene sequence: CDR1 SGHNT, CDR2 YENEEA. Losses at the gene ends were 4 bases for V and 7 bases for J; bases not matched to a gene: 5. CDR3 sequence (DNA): TGTGCCAGCAGCTCCGGGACAGGGGGCTTGAATGAGCAGTTCTTC. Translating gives CASSSGTGGLNEQFF.

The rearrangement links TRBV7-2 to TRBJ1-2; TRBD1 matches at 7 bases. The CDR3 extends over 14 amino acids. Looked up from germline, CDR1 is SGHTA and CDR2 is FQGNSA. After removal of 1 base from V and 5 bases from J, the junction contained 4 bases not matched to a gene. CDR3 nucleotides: TGTGCCAGCAGCTTAGTACCAGGGGGTTATGGCTACACCTTC. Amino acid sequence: CASSLVPGGYGYTF.

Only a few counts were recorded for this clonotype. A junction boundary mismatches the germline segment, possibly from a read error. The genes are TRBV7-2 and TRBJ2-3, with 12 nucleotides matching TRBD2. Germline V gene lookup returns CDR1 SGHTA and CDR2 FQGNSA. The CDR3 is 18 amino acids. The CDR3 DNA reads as TGTGCCAGCAGCCTAGCGGGGGGGACGATAACTAGCACAGATACGCAGTATTTT. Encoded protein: CASSLAGGTITSTDTQYF.

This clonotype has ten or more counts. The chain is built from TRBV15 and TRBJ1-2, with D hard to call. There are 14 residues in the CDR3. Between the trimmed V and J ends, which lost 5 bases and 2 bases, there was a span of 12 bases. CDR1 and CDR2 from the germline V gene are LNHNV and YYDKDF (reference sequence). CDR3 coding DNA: TGTGCCACCAGCCCCTCCCCGGAAAACTATGGCTACACCTTC. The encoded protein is CATSPSPENYGYTF. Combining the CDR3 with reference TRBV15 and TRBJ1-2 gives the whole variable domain DAMVIQNPRYQVTQFGKPVTLSCSQTLNHNVMYWYQQKSSQAPKLLFHYYDKDFNNEADTPDNFQSRRPNTSFCFLDIRSPGLGDTAMYLCATSPSPENYGYTFGSGTRLTVV.

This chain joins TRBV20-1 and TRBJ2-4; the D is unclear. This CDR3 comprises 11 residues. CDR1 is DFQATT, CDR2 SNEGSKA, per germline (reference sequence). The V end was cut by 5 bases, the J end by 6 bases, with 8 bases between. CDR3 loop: CSALAGNIQYF. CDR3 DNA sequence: TGCAGTGCTCTGGCAGGAAACATTCAGTACTTC.